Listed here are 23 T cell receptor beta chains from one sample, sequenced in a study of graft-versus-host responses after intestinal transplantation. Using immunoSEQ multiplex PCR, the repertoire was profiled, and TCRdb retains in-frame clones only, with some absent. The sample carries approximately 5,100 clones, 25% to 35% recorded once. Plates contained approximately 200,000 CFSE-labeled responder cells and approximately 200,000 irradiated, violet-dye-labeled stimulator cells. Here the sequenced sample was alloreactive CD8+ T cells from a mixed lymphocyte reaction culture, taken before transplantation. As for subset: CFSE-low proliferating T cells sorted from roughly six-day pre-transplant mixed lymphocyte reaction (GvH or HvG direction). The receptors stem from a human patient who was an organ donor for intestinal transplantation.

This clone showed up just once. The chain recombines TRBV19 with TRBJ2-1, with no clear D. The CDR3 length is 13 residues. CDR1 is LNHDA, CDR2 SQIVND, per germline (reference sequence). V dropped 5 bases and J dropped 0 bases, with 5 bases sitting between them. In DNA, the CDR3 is TGTGCCAGTAGTTATCGCTCCTACAATGAGCAGTTCTTC. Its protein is CASSYRSYNEQFF.

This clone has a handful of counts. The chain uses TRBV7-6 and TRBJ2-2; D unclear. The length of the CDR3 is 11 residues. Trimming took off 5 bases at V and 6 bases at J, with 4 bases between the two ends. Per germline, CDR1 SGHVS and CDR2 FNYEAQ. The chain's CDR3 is CASSPPGELFF. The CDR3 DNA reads TGTGCCAGCAGCCCTCCCGGGGAGCTGTTTTTT. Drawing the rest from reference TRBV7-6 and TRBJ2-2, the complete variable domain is GAGVSQSPRYKVTKRGQDVALRCDPISGHVSLYWYRQALGQGPEFLTYFNYEAQQDKSGLPNDRFSAERPEGSISTLTIQRTEQRDSAMYRCASSPPGELFFGEGSRLTVL.

The CDR3: CASSLDMLGAPNYGYTF. The CDR3 region has the DNA TGTGCCAGCAGCTTAGACATGTTGGGGGCCCCTAACTATGGCTACACCTTC. This rearrangement joins TRBV7-9 to TRBJ1-2; TRBD1 is a possible D gene (6 bases). This CDR3 comprises 17 residues. V dropped 1 base and J dropped 0 bases, with 15 bases sitting between them. The V gene's germline CDR1 is SEHNR and CDR2 FQNEAQ (reference sequence).

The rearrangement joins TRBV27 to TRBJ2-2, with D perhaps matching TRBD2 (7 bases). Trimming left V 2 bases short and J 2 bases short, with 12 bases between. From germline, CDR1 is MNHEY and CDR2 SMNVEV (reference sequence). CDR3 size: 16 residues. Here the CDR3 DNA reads TGTGCCAGCAGTTTAGGCGGGGGCTACAACACCGGGGAGCTGTTTTTT. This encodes CASSLGGGYNTGELFF.

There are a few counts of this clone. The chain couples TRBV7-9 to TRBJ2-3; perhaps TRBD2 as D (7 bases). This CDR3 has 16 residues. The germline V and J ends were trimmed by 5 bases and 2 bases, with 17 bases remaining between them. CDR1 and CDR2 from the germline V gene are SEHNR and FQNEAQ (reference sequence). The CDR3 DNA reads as TGTGCCAGCAGCCGAACTGGGAGGGGGATCACAGATACGCAGTATTTT. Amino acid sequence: CASSRTGRGITDTQYF.

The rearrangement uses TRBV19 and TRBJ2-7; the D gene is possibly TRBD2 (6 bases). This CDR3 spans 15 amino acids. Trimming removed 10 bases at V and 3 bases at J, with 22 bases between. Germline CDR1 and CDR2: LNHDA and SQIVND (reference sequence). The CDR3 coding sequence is TGTGCCATCACGGAAGGGAGGAAATCTATCTACGAGCAGTACGTC. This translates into CAITEGRKSIYEQYV.

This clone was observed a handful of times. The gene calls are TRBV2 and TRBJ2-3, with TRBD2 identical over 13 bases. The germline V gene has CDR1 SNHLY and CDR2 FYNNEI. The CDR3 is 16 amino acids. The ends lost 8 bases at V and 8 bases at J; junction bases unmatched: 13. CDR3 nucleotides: TGTGCCAGCTCCGGAACTAGCGGGGGGGACAAGGGTACGCAGTATTTT. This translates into CASSGTSGGDKGTQYF.

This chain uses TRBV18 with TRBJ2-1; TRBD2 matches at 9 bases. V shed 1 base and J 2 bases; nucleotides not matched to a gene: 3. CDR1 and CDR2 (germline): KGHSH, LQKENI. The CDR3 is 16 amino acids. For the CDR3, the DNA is TGTGCCAGCTCACCACTAGCGGGGGTTCCCTACAATGAGCAGTTCTTC. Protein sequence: CASSPLAGVPYNEQFF.

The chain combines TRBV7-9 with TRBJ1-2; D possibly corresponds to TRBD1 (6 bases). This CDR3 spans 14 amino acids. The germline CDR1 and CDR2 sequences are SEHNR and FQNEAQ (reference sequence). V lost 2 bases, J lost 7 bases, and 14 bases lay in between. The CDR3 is CASSLIVRGGGYTF. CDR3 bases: TGTGCCAGCAGCTTAATAGTCAGGGGTGGTGGCTACACCTTC.

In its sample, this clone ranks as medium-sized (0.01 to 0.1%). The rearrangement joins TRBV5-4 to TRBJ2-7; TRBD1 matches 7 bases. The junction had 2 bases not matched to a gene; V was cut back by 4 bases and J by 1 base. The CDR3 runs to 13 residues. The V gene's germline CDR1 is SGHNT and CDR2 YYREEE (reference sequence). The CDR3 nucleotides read TGTGCCAGCAGCGTCAGGGGGTCCTACGAGCAGTACGTC. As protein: CASSVRGSYEQYV.

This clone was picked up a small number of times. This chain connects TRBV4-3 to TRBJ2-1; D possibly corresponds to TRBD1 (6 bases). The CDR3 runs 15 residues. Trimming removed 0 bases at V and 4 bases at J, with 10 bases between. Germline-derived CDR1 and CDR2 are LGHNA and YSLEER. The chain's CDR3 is CASSQDRGTYNEQFF. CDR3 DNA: TGCGCCAGCAGCCAAGACAGGGGAACGTACAATGAGCAGTTCTTC.

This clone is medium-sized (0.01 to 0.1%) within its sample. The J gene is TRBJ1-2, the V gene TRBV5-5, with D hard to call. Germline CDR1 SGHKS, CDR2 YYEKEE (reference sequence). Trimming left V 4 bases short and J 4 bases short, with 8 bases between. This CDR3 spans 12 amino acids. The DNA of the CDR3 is TGTGCCAGCAGCCGAGACACCTATGGCTACACCTTC. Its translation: CASSRDTYGYTF.

The CDR3 region is CASSATGDQPQHF. The CDR3, as DNA: TGTGCCAGCAGCGCCACAGGGGATCAGCCCCAGCATTTT. This rearrangement joins TRBV7-9 to TRBJ1-5; TRBD1 aligns across 7 bases. CDR3 length: 13 amino acids. J was trimmed by 5 bases and V by 5 bases; bases with no gene match: 3. Germline CDR1 is SEHNR and CDR2 is FQNEAQ (reference sequence).

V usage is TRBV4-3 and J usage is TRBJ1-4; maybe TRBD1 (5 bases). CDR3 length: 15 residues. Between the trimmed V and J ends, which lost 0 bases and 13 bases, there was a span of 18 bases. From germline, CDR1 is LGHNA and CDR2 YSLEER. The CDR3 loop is CASSQEGPPTYALFF. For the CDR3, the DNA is TGCGCCAGCAGCCAAGAGGGGCCACCGACTTATGCACTGTTTTTT.

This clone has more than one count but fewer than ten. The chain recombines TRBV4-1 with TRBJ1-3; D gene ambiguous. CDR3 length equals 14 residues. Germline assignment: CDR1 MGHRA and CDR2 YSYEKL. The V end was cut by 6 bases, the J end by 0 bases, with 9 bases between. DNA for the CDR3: TGCGCCAGCAGGGAGACCGGCTCTGGAAACACCATATATTTT. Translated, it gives CASRETGSGNTIYF.

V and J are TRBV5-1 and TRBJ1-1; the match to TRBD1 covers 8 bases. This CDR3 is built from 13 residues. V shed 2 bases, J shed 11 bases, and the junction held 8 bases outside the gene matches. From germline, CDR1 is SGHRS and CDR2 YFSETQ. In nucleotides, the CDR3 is TGCGCCAGCAGCTTCAGTCAGGGGGCGCTTGCTTTCTTT. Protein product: CASSFSQGALAFF. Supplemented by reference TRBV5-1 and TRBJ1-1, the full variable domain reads KAGVTQTPRYLIKTRGQQVTLSCSPISGHRSVSWYQQTPGQGLQFLFEYFSETQRNKGNFPGRFSGRQFSNSRSEMNVSTLELGDSALYLCASSFSQGALAFFGQGTRLTVV.

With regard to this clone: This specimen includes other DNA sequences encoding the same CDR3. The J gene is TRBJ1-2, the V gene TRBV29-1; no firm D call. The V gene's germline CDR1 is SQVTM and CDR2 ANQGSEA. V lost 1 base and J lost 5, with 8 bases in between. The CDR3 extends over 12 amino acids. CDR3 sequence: CSVEVGGYGYTF. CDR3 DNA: TGCAGCGTTGAAGTAGGAGGTTATGGCTACACCTTC.

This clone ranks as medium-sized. The CDR3: CSGVGGTKSYGYTF. The CDR3 bases are TGCAGCGGTGTAGGGGGTACAAAAAGCTATGGCTACACCTTC. The J gene is TRBJ1-2, the V gene TRBV29-1, with D tentatively TRBD1 (6 bases). V lost 7 bases and J lost 4, with 19 bases in between. CDR3 length equals 14 residues. Germline CDR1 is SQVTM and CDR2 is ANQGSEA.

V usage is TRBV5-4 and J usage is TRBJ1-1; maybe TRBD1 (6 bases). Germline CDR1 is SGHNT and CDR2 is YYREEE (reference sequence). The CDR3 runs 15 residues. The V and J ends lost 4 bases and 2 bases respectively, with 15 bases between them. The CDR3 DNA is TGTGCCAGCAGCCAAAAAGGGGGGGGAAACACTGAAGCTTTCTTT. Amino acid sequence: CASSQKGGGNTEAFF. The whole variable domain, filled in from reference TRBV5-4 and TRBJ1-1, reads ETGVTQSPTHLIKTRGQQVTLRCSSQSGHNTVSWYQQALGQGPQFIFQYYREEENGRGNFPPRFSGLQFPNYSSELNVNALELDDSALYLCASSQKGGGNTEAFFGQGTRLTVV.

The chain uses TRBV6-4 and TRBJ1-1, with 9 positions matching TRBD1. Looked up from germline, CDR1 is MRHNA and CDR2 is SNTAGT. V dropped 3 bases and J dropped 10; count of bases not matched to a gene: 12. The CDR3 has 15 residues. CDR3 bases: TGTGCCAGCAGTGAGGACGGGACAGGGCCCGTGGGAGCTTTCTTT. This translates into CASSEDGTGPVGAFF.

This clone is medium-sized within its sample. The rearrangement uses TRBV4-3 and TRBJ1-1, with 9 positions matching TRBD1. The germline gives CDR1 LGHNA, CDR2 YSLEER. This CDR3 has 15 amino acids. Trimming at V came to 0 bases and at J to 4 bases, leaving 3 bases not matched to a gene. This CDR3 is CASSQEAQGATEAFF. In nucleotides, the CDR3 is TGCGCCAGCAGCCAAGAAGCACAGGGGGCCACTGAAGCTTTCTTT.

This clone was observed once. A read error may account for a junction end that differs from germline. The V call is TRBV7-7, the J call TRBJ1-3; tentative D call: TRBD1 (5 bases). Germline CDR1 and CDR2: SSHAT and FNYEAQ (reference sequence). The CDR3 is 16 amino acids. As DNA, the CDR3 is TGTGCTAGCAGCTTAAACCCCCTAGGGGTTGGATGCGCCATATATTTT. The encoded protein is CASSLNPLGVGCAIYF.

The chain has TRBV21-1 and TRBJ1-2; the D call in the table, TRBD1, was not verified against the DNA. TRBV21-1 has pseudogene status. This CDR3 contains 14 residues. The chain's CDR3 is CASSRTGRDYGYTF. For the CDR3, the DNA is TGTGCCAGCAGTAGGACAGGCCGGGACTATGGCTACACCTTC.